This T cell receptor beta chain appears in the sequencing data of a study of blood T cell repertoires in COVID-19. CDR3 length: 13 residues. Germline CDR1 MNHEY, CDR2 SVGAGI. V trimming: 9 bases; J trimming: 7 bases; junction bases outside the gene matches: 9. Profiled with immunoSEQ multiplex PCR; TCRdb holds only in-frame clones, not every one. Of about 160,000 clones in the sample, just under 90% are singletons; the top ten hold about 9.3%. This TCR came from a woman aged 70-85 years with COVID-19, enrolled during active disease. Sequenced input: peripheral blood. This chain connects TRBV6-5 to TRBJ1-5; 7 bases agree with TRBD1. CDR3 protein: CASRGGGGQPQHF. Written as DNA, the CDR3 is TGTGCCAGTAGAGGAGGGGGCGGCCAGCCCCAGCATTTT.